The clone carrying this T cell receptor beta chain came up a few times. Its antigen is unknown. The source of the sample is a study of T-cell reconstitution after alpha-beta-depleted transplantation in children. Study findings and constraints: Reports say that about two months after transplant, the alpha-beta T cells came out of several hundred graft clones that had expanded. A year had passed since transplant, and T-cell counts and diversity by then came mostly from newly produced T cells.

Unique molecular identifiers were used to barcode this TCRbeta library. TCRdb itself ran the PCR reads through MiXCR, one entry per CDR3 protein. The profile shows some 150,000 distinct CDR3 sequences, around 9% of them singletons. This clonotype originated in a female patient younger than 10 who had a stem cell transplant for congenital amegakaryocytic thrombocytopenia, so the T cells may come from the graft donor. The starting material was PBMCs, mostly from graft donor cells, obtained 180 days after TCRalphabeta/CD19-depleted stem cell transplant.

The CDR3 DNA sequence: TGTGCCAGCAGCCTAAGCTCGGGGGGAGGGGTTACGCAGTATTTT. It specifies CASSLSSGGGVTQYF. V usage is TRBV11-2 and J usage is TRBJ2-3, with 7 bases matching TRBD2. The CDR3 contains 15 residues. From germline, CDR1 is SGHAT and CDR2 FQNNGV. V shed 5 bases and J 8 bases; nucleotides not matched to a gene: 13.